Sequencing of this T cell receptor (beta chain) was carried out in a study of CD8 T cells in ankylosing spondylitis. General study results and limits: Earlier authors reported some of these motif variants in reactive arthritis synovial fluid and blood. Matched ankylosing spondylitis synovial fluid reportedly contained a significantly enriched population of disease-linked clones. A CD8+ phenotype characterized the disease-linked clones, which were relatively rare in peripheral blood. Ankylosing spondylitis blood appeared to carry a characteristic TCR beta motif of under ten highly homologous variants.

TCR beta libraries were made by quantitative 5'-RACE with molecular barcodes. TCRdb itself ran the 5' RACE reads through MiXCR, one entry per CDR3 protein. The table shows 350,000 to 450,000 distinct CDR3 sequences, with roughly 25% occurring only once. Comment on this clonotype: Its antigen is unknown.

This TCR was sampled from a male donor with ankylosing spondylitis. The sequenced material came from blood, either unsorted or a sorted T cell fraction (not recorded which).

The CDR3 DNA reads as TGCAGTGCCTTGGGGGGTAGCGGAGAAAGCTACAATGAGCAGTTCTTC. It is translated as CSALGGSGESYNEQFF. This chain links TRBV20-1 with TRBJ2-1; D perhaps matches TRBD2 (6 bases). Germline V gene lookup returns CDR1 DFQATT and CDR2 SNEGSKA (reference sequence). The CDR3 runs 16 residues. V lost 6 bases, J lost 3 bases, and 21 bases lay in between.